This T cell receptor (beta chain) was identified in a study of T cell repertoires in cytomegalovirus infection. Whole-study context: It was recently identified HLA-C-restricted and well-studied HLA-B-restricted CMV epitopes that the study used. CMV infection plus the matching HLA type was flagged by public TCR beta signatures. General study results and limits: Carriers of CMV and the relevant HLA type were discriminated by public TCR beta frequency. Dominant in the ex vivo response were TCR beta clonotypes restricted by HLA-C and specific for CMV.

This CDR3 spans 16 amino acids. Germline values: CDR1 SGHRS, CDR2 YFSETQ. V trimming: 4 bases; J trimming: 0 bases; junction bases outside the gene matches: 9. This clonotype was recorded a few times. Its antigen is undetermined. TCRdb itself ran the reads through MiXCR, one entry per CDR3 protein. The sample yields some 480,000 distinct CDR3 sequences, more than 30% seen once. This TCR was recovered from a human donor in good health (CMV status not recorded). Some clones in this sample may be carry-over from other donors' samples. V is TRBV5-1 and J is TRBJ1-1; TRBD1 aligns across 7 bases. This sample comprised cultured PBMCs, obtained from culture after CMV antigen stimulation. The CDR3 sequence is CASSPRRTGLNTEAFF. Written as DNA, the CDR3 is TGCGCCAGCAGCCCTCGACGGACAGGACTGAACACTGAAGCTTTCTTT.